This is a list of T cell receptor beta chains from one sample in a study of blood T cell repertoires in COVID-19. TCRdb's table, derived via immunoSEQ multiplex PCR, lists solely in-frame clones and lacks some. This table holds about 320,000 clones, roughly 88% found once. Sequencing was carried out using peripheral blood. Receptor source: a woman aged 25 to 39 with COVID-19, enrolled during active disease. Both conserved end residues are part of each CDR3. The order of the fields is clone size, J gene, V gene, D gene, CDR3 DNA, CDR3 protein. A D gene is named only where the DNA matches it firmly. A clone size is listed for some rows: how often the clone was seen (once, few, many), or a class if it is expanded.

>-|TRBJ2-7|TRBV24-1|-
TGTGCCCCCTCCGACAGGTACTACGAGCAGTACTTC
CAPSDRYYEQYF
>-|TRBJ2-7|TRBV5-1|-
TGCGCCAGCAGCTTGGACGACATGATTTACGAGCAGTACTTC
CASSLDDMIYEQYF
>-|TRBJ1-2|TRBV7-8|-
TGTGCCAGCAGCTTAGAGGGGAACTATGGCTACACCTTC
CASSLEGNYGYTF
>-|TRBJ1-5|TRBV5-1|-
TGCGCCAGCATTCTAGCAGCTACTAATCAGCCCCAGCATTTT
CASILAATNQPQHF
>-|TRBJ1-2|TRBV16|-
TGTGCCAGCAGCAAAGGGGGACCGGGCAAAATCTATGGCTACACCTTC
CASSKGGPGKIYGYTF
>once|TRBJ1-4|TRBV6-4|TRBD1
TGTGCCAGCAGTGAATCGGACAGGGTTGGTGAAAAACTGTTTTTT
CASSESDRVGEKLFF
>-|TRBJ2-1|TRBV24-1|-
TGTGCCACCAGTGATCGCGACGCCGGGGGAGTCCAAACCTACAATGAGCAGTTCTTC
CATSDRDAGGVQTYNEQFF
>-|TRBJ2-7|TRBV30|-
TGTGCGGGGGCGAAGGGGAGCTACGAGCAGTACTTC
CAGAKGSYEQYF
>-|TRBJ1-1|TRBV3-1/TRBV3-2|TRBD1
TGTGCCAGCCAGAAGACAGGGGTGGAGACTGAAGCTTTCTTT
CASQKTGVETEAFF
>-|TRBJ2-3|TRBV5-1|TRBD1
TGCGCCAGCAGCTACCAGACAGGGGGCACAGATACGCAGTATTTT
CASSYQTGGTDTQYF
>-|TRBJ2-2|TRBV7-9|-
TGTGCCAGCAGCTCAACCTCCAGGGGTTCCGTGAGAGGCGGGGAGCTGTTTTTT
CASSSTSRGSVRGGELFF
>-|TRBJ1-6|TRBV6-6|TRBD1
TGTGCCAGTAGGCGGACCGGGACAGCGGTTAATTCACCCCTCCACTTT
CASRRTGTAVNSPLHF
>-|TRBJ1-5|TRBV19|-
TGTGCCAGTAGTATGGGAGTATGGGGGGGCACTCAGCCCCAGCATTTT
CASSMGVWGGTQPQHF
>-|TRBJ2-3|TRBV24-1|-
TGTGCCACCAGTGACTCACGGGGTGCCATAGATACGCAGTATTTT
CATSDSRGAIDTQYF
>-|TRBJ2-7|TRBV6-2/TRBV6-3|TRBD2
TGTGCCAGCAGTTACACCAGCGGGGGGCCTTCCGAGACTGAGCAGTACTTC
CASSYTSGGPSETEQYF
>-|TRBJ1-2|TRBV5-4|-
TGTGCCAGCAGCTTCCAGGGGAGCTATGGCTACACCTTC
CASSFQGSYGYTF
>many|TRBJ2-3|TRBV7-2|TRBD2
TGTGCCAGCAGCTTATTCCCGCGGGGGGCTCTGGGCACAGATACGCAGTATTTT
CASSLFPRGALGTDTQYF
>-|TRBJ1-2|TRBV2|TRBD1
TGTGCCAGCAGTGTACAGGGGTCCCTTGGCTACACCTTC
CASSVQGSLGYTF
>-|TRBJ2-5|TRBV2|-
TGTGCCAGCAGTGATTGGCGGGACCAAGAGACCCAGTACTTC
CASSDWRDQETQYF
>-|TRBJ1-1|TRBV30|-
TGTGCCTGGAGTGTAGCCCTGAACACTGAAGCTTTCTTT
CAWSVALNTEAFF
>-|TRBJ1-2|TRBV11-2|-
TGTGCCAGCAACTTCCCCGGGGCAGGGGACTATGGCTACACCTTC
CASNFPGAGDYGYTF
>-|TRBJ1-5|TRBV30|-
TGTGCCTGGAGTGGCAGCGGGGCCAATCAGCCCCAGCATTTT
CAWSGSGANQPQHF
>-|TRBJ2-6|TRBV7-2|-
TGTGCCAGCAGCTTAGTTGCCGCTAACTCTGGGGCCAACGTCCTGACTTTC
CASSLVAANSGANVLTF
>once|TRBJ1-6|TRBV6-1|-
TGTGCCAGCAGTGAACGTGGGACTGGGCAGGGTATCGGTTCACCCCTCCACTTT
CASSERGTGQGIGSPLHF
>-|TRBJ1-1|TRBV21-1|-
TGTGCCAGCAGCAAACGACAGGGGTTGGGTACTGAAGCTTTCTTT
CASSKRQGLGTEAFF
>-|TRBJ2-1|TRBV7-9|-
TGTGCCAGCAGCTTAGGAAGCGGTAAACGGAATGAGCAGTTCTTC
CASSLGSGKRNEQFF
>-|TRBJ1-1|TRBV5-1|-
TGCGCCAGCAGCTGGGACACCGAGGACACTGAAGCTTTCTTT
CASSWDTEDTEAFF
>few|TRBJ2-2|TRBV11-3|-
TGTGCCAGCAGCTTAACGTACAGGACGAACACCGGGGAGCTGTTTTTT
CASSLTYRTNTGELFF
>once|TRBJ2-1|TRBV5-5|-
TGTGCCAGCAGCTTGGCAGGGTGGGTCTACAATGAGCAGTTCTTC
CASSLAGWVYNEQFF
>-|TRBJ1-1|TRBV12-3/TRBV12-4|TRBD1
TGTGCCAGCAGTTTCACAGGGGACACTGAAGCTTTCTTT
CASSFTGDTEAFF
>-|TRBJ1-2|TRBV5-6|-
TGTGCCAGCAGCTTGGCCCTAAATAACTATGGCTACACCTTC
CASSLALNNYGYTF
>-|TRBJ2-7|TRBV4-2|-
TGTGCCAGCAGCCAAGGTTTGGCAGGAACTTTTGAATACGAGCAGTACTTC
CASSQGLAGTFEYEQYF
>-|TRBJ1-2|TRBV3-1/TRBV3-2|-
TGTGCCAGCAGCAACGAGCGGGGGTCGGGTGGCTACACCTTC
CASSNERGSGGYTF
>-|TRBJ1-5|TRBV6-5|-
TGTGCCAGCAGTTCCCGGACGAAGGGGGGCAATCAGCCCCAGCATTTT
CASSSRTKGGNQPQHF
>-|TRBJ1-1|TRBV5-1|TRBD1
TGCGCCAGCAGCCAGACAGGGGGTCAAGCTTTCTTT
CASSQTGGQAFF
>-|TRBJ2-1|TRBV5-1|TRBD2
TGCGCCAGCAGCACTCAAAGCGGGGGGGACTACAATGAGCAGTTCTTC
CASSTQSGGDYNEQFF
>-|TRBJ1-2|TRBV4-2|TRBD1
TGTGCCAGCAGTCCTGGGACAGGGGTAAACTATGGCTACACCTTC
CASSPGTGVNYGYTF
>-|TRBJ2-3|TRBV24-1|TRBD2
TGTGCCACCAGTGATTTGGGGAGCGGGGGGGCGGCAGATACGCAGTATTTT
CATSDLGSGGAADTQYF
>-|TRBJ2-5|TRBV20-1|TRBD2
TGCAGTGCTAGTCCGAGCGGGGGGACTCAAGAGACCCAGTACTTC
CSASPSGGTQETQYF
>-|TRBJ1-1|TRBV2|TRBD1
TGTGCCAGCAGTCCCGACAGGGCGACTGAAGCTTTCTTT
CASSPDRATEAFF
>-|TRBJ1-1|TRBV2|-
TGTGCCAGCAGAGTACGGAGTGGGGGGTCGGGTGGAACTGAAGCTTTCTTT
CASRVRSGGSGGTEAFF
>-|TRBJ1-4|TRBV20-1|-
TGCAGCCTCCGATATGGCGAAAAACTGTTTTTT
CSLRYGEKLFF